The 8 T cell receptor beta chains below all came from one sample that was sequenced in a study of CD8 T cells in Susac syndrome (dated by TCRdb to about 2019). To prepare the library, the immunoSEQ multiplex PCR assay was applied. RNA was extracted using the RNeasy kit, and about 0.45 to 1 ug of the RNA was reverse transcribed with random hexamers. TCRdb reran the public reads through fastp at Q25 and MiXCR, keeping productive beta chains. CDR3 protein sequences are deduplicated, and each keeps its most common genes and DNA. A total of approximately 100,000 distinct CDR3 sequences appear in this sample, 80% to 95% of them only once. The ten largest clones capture about 0.14% of the sample. Material: CD4+ T cells from PBMCs. Receptors were obtained from a human donor in good health.

The CDR3 loop is CASSILTDTQYF. In nucleotides, the CDR3 is TGTGCCAGCAGCATCCTCACAGATACGCAGTATTTT. The V call is TRBV7-2, the J call TRBJ2-3; no clear D gene. This CDR3 spans 12 amino acids. The germline gives CDR1 SGHTA, CDR2 FQGNSA. Trimming removed 5 bases at V and 2 bases at J, with 5 bases between.

The chain couples TRBV12-3 or TRBV12-4 to TRBJ1-6, with 9 bases aligning to TRBD1. There are 14 residues in the CDR3. After removal of 5 bases from V and 7 bases from J, the junction contained 3 bases not matched to a gene. The CDR3 spells CASSRTGVNSPLHF. The CDR3 region has the DNA TGTGCCAGCAGTCGGACAGGGGTCAATTCACCCCTCCACTTT.

The J gene is TRBJ2-3, the V gene TRBV29-1; 7 bases match TRBD1. This CDR3 spans 12 amino acids. The V segment lost 7 bases and the J segment 6 bases; nucleotides outside the gene matches: 7. Germline V CDR1 and CDR2: SQVTM, ANQGSEA. CDR3 DNA: TGCAGCGCCGATCGACAGGGTGATACGCAGTATTTT. As protein: CSADRQGDTQYF.

The table lists this clonotype with a count of one. The rearrangement uses TRBV6-2 or TRBV6-3 and TRBJ1-2, with D possibly being TRBD1 (6 bases). There are 14 residues in the CDR3. V was shortened by 2 bases and J by 8 bases, with 15 bases between the two germline ends. Germline V CDR1 and CDR2: MNHEY, SVGEGT. CDR3 amino acids: CASSYLDSRLGYTF. The CDR3 region has the DNA TGTGCCAGCAGTTACCTGGACAGTAGGCTCGGCTACACCTTC.

The chain links TRBV5-4 to TRBJ1-1; D is perhaps TRBD1 (5 bases). Trimming cost V 4 bases and J 4 bases, with 11 bases left between them. This CDR3 spans 13 amino acids. Germline V CDR1 and CDR2: SGHNT, YYREEE (reference sequence). The CDR3 DNA is TGTGCCAGCAGCCCAGGGTATCGCACTGAAGCTTTCTTT. Translating gives CASSPGYRTEAFF.

The rearrangement joins TRBV3-1 to TRBJ2-2, with a possible D match to TRBD2 (6 bases). Germline assignment: CDR1 LGHDT and CDR2 YNNKEL (reference sequence). This CDR3 contains 15 residues. V was shortened by 0 bases and J by 6 bases, with 11 bases between the two germline ends. CDR3 in amino acids: CASSQDFTGAGELFF. The CDR3 coding sequence is TGTGCCAGCAGCCAAGACTTCACGGGAGCCGGGGAGCTGTTTTTT.

The rearrangement uses TRBV6-2 or TRBV6-3 and TRBJ2-4, with D perhaps matching TRBD1 or TRBD2 (5 bases each). V lost 6 bases to trimming and J lost 1 base, with 19 bases between them. Germline V gives CDR1 MNHEY, CDR2 SVGEGT. The CDR3 contains 17 residues. This CDR3 is CASSGTETTPAKNIQYF. The CDR3 DNA reads TGTGCCAGCAGCGGGACCGAGACAACTCCGGCCAAAAACATTCAGTACTTC.

This clonotype was found once. CDR3 loop: CASSQDLGYTEAFF. The CDR3 coding sequence is TGTGCCAGCAGCCAAGATTTGGGGTACACTGAAGCTTTCTTT. This sequence joins TRBV3-1 and TRBJ1-1, with no clear D. The V gene lost 0 bases and the J gene lost 3 bases, with 8 bases spanning the gap. The CDR3 sequence is 14 residues long. Germline CDR1 is LGHDT and CDR2 is YNNKEL (reference sequence).